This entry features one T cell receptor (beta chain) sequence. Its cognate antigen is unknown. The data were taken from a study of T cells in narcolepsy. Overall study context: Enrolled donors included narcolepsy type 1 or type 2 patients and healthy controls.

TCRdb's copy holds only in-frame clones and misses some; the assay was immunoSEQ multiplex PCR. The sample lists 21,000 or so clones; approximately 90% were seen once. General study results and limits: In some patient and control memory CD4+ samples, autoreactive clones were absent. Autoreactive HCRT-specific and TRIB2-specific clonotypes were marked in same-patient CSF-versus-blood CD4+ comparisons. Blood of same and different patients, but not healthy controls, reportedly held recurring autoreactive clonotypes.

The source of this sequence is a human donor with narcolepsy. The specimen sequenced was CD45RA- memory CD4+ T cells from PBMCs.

The CDR3 here is CSGGNTGELFF. The CDR3 nucleotides read TGCAGCGGGGGAAACACCGGGGAGCTGTTTTTT. V and J are TRBV29-1 and TRBJ2-2; D is unclear. This CDR3 region has 11 residues. Trimming shortened V by 7 bases and J by 2 bases, and 5 bases separated the two germline ends. CDR1 and CDR2 (germline): SQVTM, ANQGSEA.